Below are 22 T cell receptor beta chains sequenced from a single sample in a study of early T cells in non-severe SARS-CoV-2 infection. TCRdb passed the 5' RACE reads through MiXCR, listing each CDR3 protein once. Of 25,000 to 35,000 distinct CDR3 sequences listed, about 5.5% are singletons. The sample taken for sequencing was whole blood. The source is an adult who was a healthcare worker with PCR-confirmed SARS-CoV-2 infection or an uninfected control (not recorded which).

This clonotype was detected many times. The chain recombines TRBV10-3 with TRBJ2-7, with a possible D match to TRBD1 (5 bases). CDR1 is ENHRY, CDR2 SYGVKD, per germline. The CDR3 length is 14 residues. Trimming cost V 2 bases and J 2 bases, with 10 bases left between them. In nucleotides, the CDR3 is TGTGCCATCAGTGAGCCAGACAGAACCTACGAGCAGTACTTC. Residues: CAISEPDRTYEQYF.

This chain links TRBV20-1 with TRBJ1-4; D is uncertain. Trimming took off 0 bases at V and 0 bases at J, with 8 bases between the two ends. This CDR3 region has 15 residues. Germline V gives CDR1 DFQATT, CDR2 SNEGSKA (reference sequence). CDR3 nucleotides: TGCAGTGCTAGAGATGTGACATCAACTAATGAAAAACTGTTTTTT. This gives the protein CSARDVTSTNEKLFF.

This clonotype was observed at least ten times. J is TRBJ2-3 and V is TRBV20-1; no clear D. Germline loops: CDR1 DFQATT, CDR2 SNEGSKA (reference sequence). The V gene lost 6 bases and the J gene lost 7 bases, with 14 bases spanning the gap. This CDR3 is 12 amino acids long. CDR3 in amino acids: CSARKEAYTQYF. The CDR3 bases are TGCAGTGCGAGGAAGGAAGCATATACGCAGTATTTT.

In its sample, this clonotype was seen many times. This rearrangement joins TRBV6-5 to TRBJ2-1; possible D gene TRBD2, 6 bases. This CDR3 is built from 15 residues. V was shortened by 7 bases and J by 0 bases, with 13 bases between the two germline ends. The germline gives CDR1 MNHEY, CDR2 SVGAGI. The CDR3 DNA is TGTGCCAGCACGGAGCGGGCCAGCTCCTACAATGAGCAGTTCTTC. Translated, it gives CASTERASSYNEQFF.

This clonotype has a handful of counts. The chain employs TRBV7-2 and TRBJ2-7; 10 nucleotides agree with TRBD1. CDR1 SGHTA and CDR2 FQGNSA come from the germline V gene. V was clipped by 6 bases and J by 6 bases; unmatched bases: 8. The length of the CDR3 is 14 residues. The DNA for the CDR3 is TGTGCCAGCAGGGAACGACAGGGGGCGGGCGAGCAGTACTTC. Protein: CASRERQGAGEQYF.

This clonotype has a count of ten or more. The gene calls are TRBV7-2 and TRBJ1-6; D call uncertain. V lost 5 bases and J 7 bases, leaving 15 bases between the germline ends. Germline V gene lookup returns CDR1 SGHTA and CDR2 FQGNSA. The CDR3 covers 15 residues. The CDR3 sequence: CASSPTGSLNSPLHF. DNA of the CDR3: TGTGCCAGCAGCCCGACCGGGTCCTTAAATTCACCCCTCCACTTT.

This clonotype was counted at least ten times. This chain links TRBV14 with TRBJ2-5, with a tentative D call TRBD1 (6 bases). The CDR3 totals 15 residues. Germline lookup yields CDR1 SGHDN and CDR2 FVKESK. The V end lost 3 bases, the J end lost 4 bases, and 15 bases lay between the germline ends. DNA of the CDR3: TGTGCCAGCAGCCAGCCAAAACAGGGCGGAGAGACCCAGTACTTC. It encodes CASSQPKQGGETQYF.

Turning to this clonotype: A much larger clone is a single base away; this may be a read error. The chain employs TRBV3-1 and TRBJ1-3, with D possibly matching TRBD1 (6 bases). The CDR3 loop spans 14 amino acids. Germline-derived CDR1 and CDR2 are LGHDT and YNNKEL (reference sequence). V was cut by 4 bases and J by 9 bases, with 16 bases left in between. The CDR3, as DNA: TGTGCCAGCAGCCGCCCGGAGACAGGTCTCACCATATATTTT. It translates to CASSRPETGLTIYF.

This clonotype has just a few counts. The genes are TRBV28 and TRBJ2-7, with D possibly TRBD1 on 7 matching bases. V was pared by 5 bases and J by 5 bases, with 10 bases between. Germline CDR1 and CDR2: MDHEN and SYDVKM. This CDR3 is built from 12 residues. The CDR3 coding sequence is TGTGCCAGCAGTATCAGGGGGGACGAGCAGTACTTC. Residues: CASSIRGDEQYF.

The CDR3 spells CASSFSGSSYEQYF. The CDR3 nucleotides read TGTGCCAGCAGTTTTAGCGGGAGCTCCTACGAGCAGTACTTC. This rearrangement joins TRBV6-6 to TRBJ2-7; 9 positions match TRBD2. This CDR3 is built from 14 residues. The ends lost 4 bases at V and 0 bases at J; junction bases unmatched: 1. In germline, CDR1 is MNHNY, CDR2 SVGAGI (reference sequence).

This clonotype is medium-sized. At one end, the junction sequence differs from germline, possibly due to a read error. This rearrangement joins TRBV3-1 to TRBJ2-7, with 7 bases fitting TRBD2. The CDR3 covers 13 residues. CDR1 is LGHDT and CDR2 is YNNKEL in the germline V gene (reference sequence). Here the CDR3 reads CASSQGSGSAGHF. The CDR3 DNA follows: TGTGCCAGCAGCCAAGGTAGCGGGTCCGCGGGCCATTTC.

At least ten counts were recorded for this clonotype. V gene TRBV12-3 or TRBV12-4 combines with J gene TRBJ2-7; D remains unclear. CDR3 length: 11 residues. V lost 4 bases, J lost 5 bases, and 6 bases lay in between. The CDR3: CASSYSHEQYF. For the CDR3, the DNA is TGTGCCAGCAGTTATAGCCACGAGCAGTACTTC.

In its sample, this clonotype was seen many times. This chain links TRBV6-1 with TRBJ2-1; 7 bases line up with TRBD2. Unmatched junction bases numbered 5, after V lost 3 bases and J lost 6 bases. Germline V gene sequence: CDR1 MNHNS, CDR2 SASEGT. The CDR3 loop spans 14 amino acids. CDR3 residues: CASSDWTRANEQFF. The CDR3 DNA reads as TGTGCCAGCAGTGATTGGACTAGGGCCAATGAGCAGTTCTTC.

As concerns this clonotype: A read error may account for a junction end that differs from germline. V is TRBV10-3 and J is TRBJ2-3, with D tentatively TRBD2 (5 bases). The V gene's germline CDR1 is ENHRY and CDR2 SYGVKD. The CDR3 length is 16 residues. Here the CDR3 DNA reads TGTGCCATCAGTGAGAACACTAGAAACCCCACAGATACGCAGTTTTTT. It yields the protein CAISENTRNPTDTQFF.

This clonotype is labeled medium-sized. This chain links TRBV7-2 with TRBJ1-4, with TRBD1 matching over 9 bases. Trimming removed 5 bases from V and 4 bases from J; junction bases left unmatched: 5. Germline-derived CDR1 and CDR2 are SGHTA and FQGNSA. This CDR3 comprises 15 residues. As DNA, the CDR3 is TGTGCCAGCAGCCCTACAGGGGGCGATAATGAAAAACTGTTTTTT. This sequence encodes CASSPTGGDNEKLFF.

This sequence joins TRBV2 and TRBJ2-1; tentative D call: TRBD1 (5 bases). V was cut by 6 bases and J by 8 bases, with 11 bases left in between. The CDR3 contains 12 residues. Germline values: CDR1 SNHLY, CDR2 FYNNEI. For the CDR3, the DNA is TGTGCCAGCAGCACCCAGGGCCATGAGCAGTTCTTC. Amino acid sequence: CASSTQGHEQFF.

This clonotype has a count of ten or more. The genes are TRBV18 and TRBJ1-1, with 10 nucleotides matching TRBD1. V shed 5 bases, J shed 0 bases, and the junction held 3 bases outside the gene matches. This CDR3 is built from 15 residues. CDR1 KGHSH and CDR2 LQKENI come from the germline V gene. The CDR3 bases are TGTGCCAGCTCAAAGGACAGGGGGATGAACACTGAAGCTTTCTTT. This translates into CASSKDRGMNTEAFF.

At least ten counts were recorded for this clonotype. This chain joins TRBV6-1 and TRBJ2-4; D is unresolved. Germline V lookup: CDR1 MNHNS, CDR2 SASEGT. The CDR3 sequence is 12 residues long. Trimming shortened V by 2 bases and J by 5 bases, and 4 bases separated the two germline ends. CDR3 bases: TGTGCCAGCAGTGAAAGGGAAAACATTCAGTACTTC. Its protein is CASSERENIQYF.

In its sample, this clonotype was seen many times. This chain joins TRBV20-1 and TRBJ1-2; unclear D gene. The ends were cut back, 6 bases at V and 8 bases at J, with 19 bases in the middle. The germline gives CDR1 DFQATT, CDR2 SNEGSKA (reference sequence). This CDR3 has 13 amino acids. The CDR3 DNA is TGCAGTGCCGCCGAGGGAGGATCCGGCGGCTACACCTTC. Its translation: CSAAEGGSGGYTF.

This clonotype was seen many times. The rearrangement uses TRBV5-1 and TRBJ2-3; 11 bases agree with TRBD2. Germline CDR1 and CDR2: SGHRS and YFSETQ. This CDR3 spans 16 amino acids. V shed 3 bases and J 2 bases; nucleotides not matched to a gene: 5. CDR3 sequence (DNA): TGCGCCAGCAGCTCGCCACTAGCGGGAGTCACAGATACGCAGTATTTT. Its protein product is CASSSPLAGVTDTQYF. The full variable domain, in which reference TRBV5-1 and TRBJ2-3 provide the parts outside the CDR3, is KAGVTQTPRYLIKTRGQQVTLSCSPISGHRSVSWYQQTPGQGLQFLFEYFSETQRNKGNFPGRFSGRQFSNSRSEMNVSTLELGDSALYLCASSSPLAGVTDTQYFGPGTRLTVL.

This clonotype appeared many times. The chain is built from TRBV29-1 and TRBJ2-1; no clear D. This CDR3 is 15 amino acids long. Trimming removed 5 bases at V and 0 bases at J, with 14 bases between. Germline CDR1 is SQVTM and CDR2 is ANQGSEA. CDR3 loop: CSVSSLGSSYNEQFF. CDR3 coding DNA: TGCAGCGTTTCCTCCCTTGGAAGCTCCTACAATGAGCAGTTCTTC.

In its sample, this clonotype was seen a few times. The chain recombines TRBV4-2 with TRBJ2-7; D is uncertain. The V end lost 0 bases, the J end lost 0 bases, and 9 bases lay between the germline ends. Per the germline V gene, CDR1 is LGHNA and CDR2 is YNFKEQ. The CDR3 runs 15 residues. The CDR3 sequence is CASSQEGRLSYEQYF. The CDR3 coding sequence is TGTGCCAGCAGCCAAGAGGGCAGACTCTCCTACGAGCAGTACTTC.